This TCR beta chain was captured by sequencing in a study of cytomegalovirus exposure and HLA in healthy donors. Researchers ran the PCR with 60 Vbeta and 13 Jbeta primers. Clones were read by immunoSEQ multiplex PCR, and TCRdb kept only the in-frame ones, dropping some. Of around 99,000 clones listed, 73% are singletons. General study findings and limits: The authors later found most CMV-associated TCR beta chains appeared HLA-restricted. For TCR beta chains, V- and J-gene trimming was later linked to a missense DCLRE1C variant. Later work found that TCR association rates differed between HLA loci; DRB1 had the most and HLA-C the fewest. There were under 200 TCR beta chains listed as cytomegalovirus-associated.

This clone was observed a handful of times. Its antigen is not identified. CDR3 length equals 14 residues. The V and J ends lost 3 bases and 9 bases respectively, with 15 bases between them. CDR1 SNHLY and CDR2 FYNNEI come from the germline V gene. The receptor was derived from a man younger than 45 in good health and CMV-seronegative. The rearrangement links TRBV2 to TRBJ2-1; maybe TRBD2 (6 bases). The specimen sequenced was PBMCs. The CDR3, as DNA: TGTGCCAGCAGTGACGGGCGGGACTTTACTGAGCAGTTCTTC. This codes for CASSDGRDFTEQFF.